These 14 T cell receptor beta chains share one sample of origin, sequenced in a study of blood T cell repertoires in COVID-19. Method: immunoSEQ multiplex PCR; TCRdb's copy keeps in-frame clones and lacks some. This table holds around 250,000 clones, 75% to 90% found once. Sequencing was done on a sample of peripheral blood. These receptors all stem from a man younger than 45 who had recovered from COVID-19.

The gene calls are TRBV6-5 and TRBJ2-3, with 10 nucleotides matching TRBD1. The germline V gene encodes CDR1 MNHEY and CDR2 SVGAGI. CDR3 length: 15 amino acids. J lost 2 bases, V lost 7 bases, and 6 bases had no gene match. The CDR3 here is CASKGQGGITDTQYF. CDR3 nucleotides: TGTGCCAGCAAAGGACAGGGGGGAATCACAGATACGCAGTATTTT.

This clone showed up just a few times. J is TRBJ1-1 and V is TRBV20-1, with a weak D call TRBD1 (5 bases). The germline V and J ends were trimmed by 0 bases and 8 bases, with 7 bases remaining between them. This CDR3 comprises 11 residues. CDR1 is DFQATT and CDR2 is SNEGSKA in the germline V gene (reference sequence). The CDR3 is CSARDHREAFF. The CDR3 nucleotides are TGCAGTGCTAGAGATCACAGGGAAGCTTTCTTT.

This chain connects TRBV19 to TRBJ2-1; D is perhaps TRBD2 (6 bases). The CDR3 is 14 residues long. Trimming pared 6 bases from V and 1 base from J, leaving 10 bases between. Germline assignment: CDR1 LNHDA and CDR2 SQIVND (reference sequence). CDR3 nucleotide sequence: TGTGCCAGTAGAAGTGGAGGGTCCTACAATGAGCAGTTCTTC. Translation gives CASRSGGSYNEQFF.

This chain links TRBV5-4 with TRBJ1-2, with 10 nucleotides matching TRBD1. With V trimmed by 2 bases and J by 0 bases, 1 base remained unmatched. The CDR3 has 15 amino acids. Germline V gene data show CDR1 as SGHNT and CDR2 as YYREEE (reference sequence). The CDR3: CASSFGTGANYGYTF. CDR3 coding DNA: TGTGCCAGCAGCTTTGGGACAGGGGCTAACTATGGCTACACCTTC.

This clone was found a few times. The chain links TRBV7-9 to TRBJ1-1; D not certain. The V and J ends lost 4 bases and 1 base respectively, with 7 bases between them. The CDR3 spans 13 residues. Germline assignment: CDR1 SEHNR and CDR2 FQNEAQ (reference sequence). The CDR3 sequence is CASSSSRNTEAFF. CDR3 sequence (DNA): TGTGCCAGCAGCTCTAGTAGGAACACTGAAGCTTTCTTT.

This chain connects TRBV5-1 to TRBJ1-3, with TRBD1 matching 7 bases. The CDR3 sequence is 16 residues long. V was clipped by 1 base and J by 0 bases; unmatched bases: 4. Germline assignment: CDR1 SGHRS and CDR2 YFSETQ. CDR3 in amino acids: CASSLQGVSSGNTIYF. As DNA, the CDR3 is TGCGCCAGCAGCTTGCAGGGGGTCAGCTCTGGAAACACCATATATTTT.

V and J are TRBV7-9 and TRBJ1-2, with a weak D call TRBD1 (5 bases). Deletions cut 3 bases from V and 2 bases from J, with 10 bases between. Germline CDR1 SEHNR, CDR2 FQNEAQ (reference sequence). There are 14 residues in the CDR3. CDR3 in DNA: TGTGCCAGCAGCTTGGCGGGGCAGAACTATGGCTACACCTTC. Its protein product is CASSLAGQNYGYTF.

This clone showed up just once. The chain carries TRBV29-1 and TRBJ2-7; a weak D match, TRBD2 (6 bases). This CDR3 has 13 residues. V lost 1 base to trimming and J lost 5 bases, with 12 bases between them. Germline assignment: CDR1 SQVTM and CDR2 ANQGSEA. The CDR3 is CSVEGRGPHEQYF. The CDR3 DNA sequence: TGCAGCGTTGAAGGGAGGGGTCCCCACGAGCAGTACTTC.

In DNA, the CDR3 is TGTGCCAGCAGTCCACTCGTCCTAGCGGGGGGCGATACGCAGTATTTT. This encodes CASSPLVLAGGDTQYF. The rearrangement links TRBV2 to TRBJ2-3; 11 nucleotides align to TRBD2. CDR1 and CDR2 (germline): SNHLY, FYNNEI. V shed 5 bases and J 6 bases; nucleotides not matched to a gene: 10. This CDR3 spans 16 amino acids.

The rearrangement links TRBV6-5 to TRBJ2-3; D may be TRBD1 (6 bases). Trimming removed 2 bases from V and 2 bases from J, with 14 bases in between. From germline, CDR1 is MNHEY and CDR2 SVGAGI. The CDR3 has 16 residues. In nucleotides, the CDR3 is TGTGCCAGCAGTTACGGGAGAGGGGGTTTCACAGATACGCAGTATTTT. This translates into CASSYGRGGFTDTQYF.

In its sample, this clone was seen once. V usage is TRBV9 and J usage is TRBJ1-4; D call uncertain. Germline CDR1 SGDLS, CDR2 YYNGEE. This CDR3 region has 16 residues. Trimming removed 1 base from V and 0 bases from J, with 10 bases in between. In DNA form, the CDR3 reads TGTGCCAGCAGCGTATGGCCCGACACAACTAATGAAAAACTGTTTTTT. It translates to CASSVWPDTTNEKLFF.

V and J are TRBV7-9 and TRBJ1-4; D not resolved. CDR1 and CDR2 from the germline V gene are SEHNR and FQNEAQ (reference sequence). Trimming took 0 bases from V and 5 from J, leaving 7 bases between them. There are 14 residues in the CDR3. This CDR3 reads CASSLADYNEKLFF. In nucleotides, the CDR3 is TGTGCCAGCAGCTTAGCAGACTACAATGAAAAACTGTTTTTT.

The gene calls are TRBV5-1 and TRBJ1-1; D possibly corresponds to TRBD1 (5 bases). CDR3 size: 15 residues. Germline CDR1 and CDR2: SGHRS and YFSETQ. V was pared by 0 bases and J by 0 bases, with 9 bases between. CDR3 sequence reads: CASSLGEGMNTEAFF. The DNA of the CDR3 is TGCGCCAGCAGCTTGGGGGAGGGGATGAACACTGAAGCTTTCTTT.

Here the CDR3 DNA reads TGTGCCAGCTCACCAAAGGCGACAACGCCCTACGAGCAGTACTTC. This encodes CASSPKATTPYEQYF. The chain joins TRBV18 to TRBJ2-7; D not resolved. CDR3 length: 15 amino acids. Looked up from germline, CDR1 is KGHSH and CDR2 is LQKENI. Trimming removed 2 bases at V and 2 bases at J, with 13 bases between.